Listed below are T cell receptor beta chains from one sample, sequenced in a study of CXCR3-negative and CXCR3-positive naive CD8 T cells. TCRdb reprocessed the 5' RACE reads; each CDR3 protein has one entry and no DNA is given. In total, the table holds some 120,000 distinct CDR3 sequences. Sequencing used naive CXCR3+ CD8+ T cells from blood. The receptors originated from a human donor in good health. Some clones in this sample may be carry-over from other donors' samples. Each CDR3 is given with its conserved first and last residue.

>TRBV20-1|TRBJ2-3|17
CSASLAGVTTSTDTQYF
>TRBV7-2|TRBJ2-3|16
CASSLLTSGGADTQYF
>TRBV6-5|TRBJ2-3|16
CASGGVGQGVGDTQYF
>TRBV15|TRBJ2-2|17
CATSRFTGTGLTGELFF
>TRBV7-9|TRBJ2-5|15
CASSLAGSYQETQYF
>TRBV25-1|TRBJ2-7|14
CASSDSLVPYEQYF
>TRBV20-1|TRBJ2-7|14
CSASDRDRGYEQYF
>TRBV4-3|TRBJ2-2|18
CASSQGAGTGVFTGELFF
>TRBV5-8|TRBJ2-3|21
CASSHPLLAGGPEVGTDTQYF
>TRBV5-1|TRBJ2-7|14
CASSLAWGDYEQYF
>TRBV7-9|TRBJ2-3|17
CASSPPSTSWLTDTQYF
>TRBV4-1|TRBJ2-7|14
CASSQEPYAYEQYF
>TRBV5-1|TRBJ2-7|15
CASRGTSGSYYEQYF
>TRBV20-1|TRBJ2-1|14
CSADQGAGYNEQFF
>TRBV6-5|TRBJ2-1|15
CASATGVLSYNEQFF
>TRBV6-6|TRBJ2-7|15
CASSYKETGDYEQYF
>TRBV21-1|TRBJ2-1|16
CASSKRRLEGRDEQFF
>TRBV12-3/TRBV12-4|TRBJ2-5|15
CASSFSAGEGETQYF
>TRBV4-2|TRBJ1-1|15
CASSQALFMNTEAFF
>TRBV12-3/TRBV12-4|TRBJ2-1|15
CASLSGTSGRGEQFF
>TRBV7-9|TRBJ2-1|17
CASSPGLAGGPRGEQFF
>TRBV7-9|TRBJ1-2|13
CASSQPGQAPYTF
>TRBV25-1|TRBJ2-1|15
CASSEYRLGGGEQFF
>TRBV5-1|TRBJ2-5|17
CASSFRNYRGSEETQYF
>TRBV29-1|TRBJ2-1|14
CSVEGQGPYNEQFF
>TRBV7-2|TRBJ2-3|18
CACSSAWTSGGGADTQYF
>TRBV15|TRBJ2-7|15
CATSRGSGALVEQYF
>TRBV7-6|TRBJ1-1|15
CASSLSGRWNTEAFF
>TRBV3-1|TRBJ2-7|14
CASSQEDSPYEQYF
>TRBV27|TRBJ2-1|15
CASQGLLSSYNEQFF
>TRBV5-1|TRBJ2-7|20
CASSFPGLAEAEGSSYEQYF
>TRBV2|TRBJ1-6|13
CASSPTGDSPLHF
>TRBV5-6|TRBJ1-5|15
CASSLGRAVNQPQHF
>TRBV4-3|TRBJ1-2|16
CASSQEGEDSGYGYTF
>TRBV29-1|TRBJ2-4|17
CSPRLPGRTLAKNIQYF
>TRBV6-6|TRBJ1-1|17
CASSYSGGTAMNTEAFF
>TRBV7-2|TRBJ2-5|13
CASSLGRGGAQYF
>TRBV27|TRBJ2-7|13
CASSFRSSYEQYF
>TRBV4-1|TRBJ1-1|13
CASRPQAGTEAFF